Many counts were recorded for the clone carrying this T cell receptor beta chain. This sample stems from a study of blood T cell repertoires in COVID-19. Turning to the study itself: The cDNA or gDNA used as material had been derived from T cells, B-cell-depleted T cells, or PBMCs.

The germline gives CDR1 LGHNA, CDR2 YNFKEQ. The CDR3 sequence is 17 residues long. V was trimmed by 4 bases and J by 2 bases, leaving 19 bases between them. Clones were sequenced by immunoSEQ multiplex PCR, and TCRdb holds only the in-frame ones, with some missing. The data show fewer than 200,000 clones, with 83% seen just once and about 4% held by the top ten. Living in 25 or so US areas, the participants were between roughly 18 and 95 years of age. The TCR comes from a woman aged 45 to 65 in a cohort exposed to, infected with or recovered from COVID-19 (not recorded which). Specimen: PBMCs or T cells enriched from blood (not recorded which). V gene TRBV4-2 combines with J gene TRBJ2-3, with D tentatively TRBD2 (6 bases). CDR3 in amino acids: CASSRLEGSGTTDTQYF. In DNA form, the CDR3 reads TGTGCCAGCAGCCGATTGGAGGGTAGCGGAACCACAGATACGCAGTATTTT.